A single sample is the source of the 2 T cell receptor beta chains below, sequenced in a study of Graves' ophthalmopathy and Graves' hyperthyroidism. RNA transcripts yielded amplified TCR beta CDR3 regions. RT-PCR with HTBI primers came first, then second-round multiplex PCR. TCRdb reprocessed the multiplex PCR reads with MiXCR, giving one entry per CDR3 protein. The sample holds around 600,000 distinct CDR3 sequences, about 41% seen once. The sequenced sample was peripheral blood. The receptors come from an adult man with Graves' ophthalmopathy.

This sequence joins TRBV20-1 and TRBJ2-7; 9 nucleotides match TRBD2. Trimming cost V 3 bases and J 6 bases; bases outside gene matches: 9. Germline V CDR1 and CDR2: DFQATT, SNEGSKA (reference sequence). CDR3 length equals 14 residues. The chain's CDR3 is CSASGGRALSEQYF. In nucleotides, the CDR3 is TGCAGTGCTAGTGGCGGGAGGGCCCTCTCCGAGCAGTACTTC.

This clonotype is a singleton in its sample. The genes are TRBV7-3 and TRBJ1-2; D may be TRBD1 (6 bases). This CDR3 has 13 amino acids. V lost 0 bases to trimming and J lost 8 bases, with 10 bases between them. In germline, CDR1 is SGHTA, CDR2 FQGTGA. CDR3 sequence reads: CASSLTRGQGYTF. Written as DNA, the CDR3 is TGTGCCAGCAGCTTAACGCGAGGACAGGGCTACACCTTC.